This T cell receptor (beta chain) was observed in a study of siplizumab effects on memory and regulatory T cells. V shed 1 base and J 1 base; nucleotides not matched to a gene: 2. The CDR3 has 15 residues. Germline CDR1 is SGHVS and CDR2 is FQNEAQ. Details on this clone: Its specificity is unknown.

Measured with immunoSEQ multiplex PCR; TCRdb has only the in-frame clones, and not every one. The sample shows around 94,000 clones, 90% to 95% of them seen only once. General observations from the study: Many proliferating CD4+ or CD8+ clones remained unclassified. Roughly 75-96% of them could not be assigned either a naive or a memory phenotype. Naive T cell populations appeared to exhibit greater diversity than memory cells and appeared to be major alloresponse contributors.

The sample was CD4+ T cells sorted from blood. The TCR originated in a human donor in good health. V gene TRBV7-8 combines with J gene TRBJ2-3; 7 positions agree with TRBD2. The DNA for the CDR3 is TGTGCCAGCAGCTTAGGCGGGGGAGGCACAGATACGCAGTATTTT. It encodes CASSLGGGGTDTQYF.